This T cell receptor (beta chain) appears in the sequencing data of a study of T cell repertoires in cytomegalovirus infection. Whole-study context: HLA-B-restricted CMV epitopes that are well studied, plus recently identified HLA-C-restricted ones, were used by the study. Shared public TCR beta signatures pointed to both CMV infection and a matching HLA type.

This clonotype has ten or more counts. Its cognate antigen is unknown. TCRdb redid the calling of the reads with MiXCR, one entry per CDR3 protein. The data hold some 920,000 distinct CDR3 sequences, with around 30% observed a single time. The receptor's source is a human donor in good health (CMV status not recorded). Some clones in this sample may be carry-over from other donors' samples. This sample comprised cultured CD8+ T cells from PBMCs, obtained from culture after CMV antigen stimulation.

CDR3 in DNA: TGTGCCAGCAGTTACTCATCTCTTATCGGACAGGGGAGGGAAGAAGGCATGAACACTGAAGCTTTCTTT. Translating it yields CASSYSSLIGQGREEGMNTEAFF. The chain combines TRBV6-5 with TRBJ1-1; 9 bases fit TRBD1. V lost 0 bases to trimming and J lost 0 bases; unmatched junction nucleotides: 23. CDR1 MNHEY and CDR2 SVGAGI come from the germline V gene. This CDR3 has 23 residues.